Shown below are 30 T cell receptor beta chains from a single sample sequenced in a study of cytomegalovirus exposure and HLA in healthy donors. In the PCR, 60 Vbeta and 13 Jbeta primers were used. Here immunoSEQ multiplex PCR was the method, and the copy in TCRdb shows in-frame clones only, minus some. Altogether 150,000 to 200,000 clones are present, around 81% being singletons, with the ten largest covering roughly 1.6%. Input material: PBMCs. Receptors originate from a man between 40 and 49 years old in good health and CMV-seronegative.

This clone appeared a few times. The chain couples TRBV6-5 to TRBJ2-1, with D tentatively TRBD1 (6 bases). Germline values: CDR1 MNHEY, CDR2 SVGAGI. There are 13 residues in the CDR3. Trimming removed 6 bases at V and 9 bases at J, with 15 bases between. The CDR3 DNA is TGTGCCAGCAGAAGAACAGGGCGCGGTGAGCAGTTCTTC. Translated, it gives CASRRTGRGEQFF.

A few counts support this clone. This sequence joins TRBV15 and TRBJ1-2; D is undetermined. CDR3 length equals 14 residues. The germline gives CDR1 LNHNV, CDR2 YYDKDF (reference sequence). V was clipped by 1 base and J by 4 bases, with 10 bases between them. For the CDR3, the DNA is TGTGCCACCAGCAGAGTTGGCAGTTTCTATGGCTACACCTTC. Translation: CATSRVGSFYGYTF.

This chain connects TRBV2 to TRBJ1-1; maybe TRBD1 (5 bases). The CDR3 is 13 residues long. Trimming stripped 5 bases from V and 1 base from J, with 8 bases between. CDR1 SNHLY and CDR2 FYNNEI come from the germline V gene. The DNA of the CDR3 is TGTGCCAGCAGTCGACAGCCGAACACTGAAGCTTTCTTT. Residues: CASSRQPNTEAFF.

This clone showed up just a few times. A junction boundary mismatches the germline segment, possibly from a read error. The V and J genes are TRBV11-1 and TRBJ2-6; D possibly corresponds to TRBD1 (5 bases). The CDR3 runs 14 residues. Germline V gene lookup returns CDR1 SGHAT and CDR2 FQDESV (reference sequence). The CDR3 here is CASSLKRGPNGLTF. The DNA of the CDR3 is TGTGCCAGCAGCTTAAAAAGGGGCCCCAACGGCCTGACTTTC.

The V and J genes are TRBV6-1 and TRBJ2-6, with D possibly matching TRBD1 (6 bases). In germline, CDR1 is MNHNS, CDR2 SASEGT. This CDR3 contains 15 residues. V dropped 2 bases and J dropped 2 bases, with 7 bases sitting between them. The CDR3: CASSEKGAGANVLTF. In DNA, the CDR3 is TGTGCCAGCAGTGAAAAGGGGGCTGGGGCCAACGTCCTGACTTTC.

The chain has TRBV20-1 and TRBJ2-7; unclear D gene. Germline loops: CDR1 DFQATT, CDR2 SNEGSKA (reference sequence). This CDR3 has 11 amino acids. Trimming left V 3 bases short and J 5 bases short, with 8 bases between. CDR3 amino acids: CSARYADEQYF. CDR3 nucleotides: TGCAGTGCTAGGTATGCAGACGAGCAGTACTTC.

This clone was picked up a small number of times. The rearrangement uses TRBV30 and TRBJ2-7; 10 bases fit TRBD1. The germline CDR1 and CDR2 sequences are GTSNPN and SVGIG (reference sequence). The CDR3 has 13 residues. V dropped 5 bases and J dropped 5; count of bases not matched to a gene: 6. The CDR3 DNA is TGTGCCTGGGGAAGACAGGGGGCTCACGAGCAGTACTTC. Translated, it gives CAWGRQGAHEQYF.

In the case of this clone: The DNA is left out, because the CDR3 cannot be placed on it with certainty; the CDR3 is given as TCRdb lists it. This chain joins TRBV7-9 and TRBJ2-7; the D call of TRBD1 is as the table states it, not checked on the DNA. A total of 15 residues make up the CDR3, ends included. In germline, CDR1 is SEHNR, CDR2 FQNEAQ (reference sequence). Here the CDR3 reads CSSSFGQGASYEQYV.

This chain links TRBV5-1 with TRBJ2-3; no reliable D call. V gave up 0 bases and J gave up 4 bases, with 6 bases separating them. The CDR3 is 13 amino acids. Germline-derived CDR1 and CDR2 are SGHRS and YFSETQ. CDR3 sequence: CASSLEISDTQYF. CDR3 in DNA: TGCGCCAGCAGCTTGGAAATATCAGATACGCAGTATTTT.

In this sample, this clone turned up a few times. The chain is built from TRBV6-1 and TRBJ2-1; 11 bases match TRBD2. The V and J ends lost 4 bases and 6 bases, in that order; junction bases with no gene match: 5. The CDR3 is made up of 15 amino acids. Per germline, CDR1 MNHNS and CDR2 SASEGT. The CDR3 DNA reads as TGTGCCAGCAGTGTACTAGCGGGAGAGTCCAATGAGCAGTTCTTC. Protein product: CASSVLAGESNEQFF.

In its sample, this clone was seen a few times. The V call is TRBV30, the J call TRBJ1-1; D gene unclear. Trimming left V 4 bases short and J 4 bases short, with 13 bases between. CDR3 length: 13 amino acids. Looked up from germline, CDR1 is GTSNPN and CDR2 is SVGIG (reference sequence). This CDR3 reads CAWTPGVGTEAFF. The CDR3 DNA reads TGTGCCTGGACGCCCGGTGTCGGCACTGAAGCTTTCTTT. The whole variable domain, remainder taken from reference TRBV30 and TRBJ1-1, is SQTIHQWPATLVQPVGSPLSLECTVEGTSNPNLYWYRQAAGRGLQLLFYSVGIGQISSEVPQNLSASRPQDRQFILSSKKLLLSDSGFYLCAWTPGVGTEAFFGQGTRLTVV.

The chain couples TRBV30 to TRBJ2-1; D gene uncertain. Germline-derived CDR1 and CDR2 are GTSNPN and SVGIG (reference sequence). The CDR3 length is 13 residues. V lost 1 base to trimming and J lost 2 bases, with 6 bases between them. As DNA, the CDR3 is TGTGCCTGGAGTGCAGAGGCCTACAATGAGCAGTTCTTC. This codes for CAWSAEAYNEQFF. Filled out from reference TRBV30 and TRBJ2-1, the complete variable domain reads SQTIHQWPATLVQPVGSPLSLECTVEGTSNPNLYWYRQAAGRGLQLLFYSVGIGQISSEVPQNLSASRPQDRQFILSSKKLLLSDSGFYLCAWSAEAYNEQFFGPGTRLTVL.

The CDR3 protein is CASSPGASSYNEQFF. The CDR3 DNA reads as TGCGCCAGCAGCCCGGGAGCTTCCTCATACAATGAGCAGTTCTTC. This chain joins TRBV5-1 and TRBJ2-1, with D tentatively TRBD2 (6 bases). This CDR3 spans 15 amino acids. Germline V gene lookup returns CDR1 SGHRS and CDR2 YFSETQ. The V gene lost 4 bases and the J gene lost 4 bases, with 15 bases spanning the gap.

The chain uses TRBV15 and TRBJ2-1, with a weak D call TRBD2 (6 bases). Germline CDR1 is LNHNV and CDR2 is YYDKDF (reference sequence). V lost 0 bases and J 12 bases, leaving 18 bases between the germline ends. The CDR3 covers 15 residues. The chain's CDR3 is CATSRDNSATSVQFF. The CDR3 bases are TGTGCCACCAGCAGAGATAACTCTGCGACTAGTGTGCAGTTCTTC.

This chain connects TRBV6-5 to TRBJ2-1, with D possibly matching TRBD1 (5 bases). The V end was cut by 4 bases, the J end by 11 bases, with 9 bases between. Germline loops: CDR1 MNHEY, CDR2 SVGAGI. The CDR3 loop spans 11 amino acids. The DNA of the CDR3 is TGTGCCAGCAGTTTAAGGGGAAAGCAGTTCTTC. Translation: CASSLRGKQFF.

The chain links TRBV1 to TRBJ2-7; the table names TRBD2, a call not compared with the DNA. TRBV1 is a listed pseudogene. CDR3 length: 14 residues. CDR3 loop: CTSSPGTSGYEQYF. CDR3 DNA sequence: TGCACCAGCAGCCCCGGGACTAGCGGGTACGAGCAGTACTTC.

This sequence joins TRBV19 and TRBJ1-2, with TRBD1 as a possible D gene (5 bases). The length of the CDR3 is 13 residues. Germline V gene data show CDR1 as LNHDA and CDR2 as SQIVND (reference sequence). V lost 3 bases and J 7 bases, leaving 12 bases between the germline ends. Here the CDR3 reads CASSMARVGGYTF. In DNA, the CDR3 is TGTGCCAGTAGTATGGCCAGGGTTGGTGGCTACACCTTC.

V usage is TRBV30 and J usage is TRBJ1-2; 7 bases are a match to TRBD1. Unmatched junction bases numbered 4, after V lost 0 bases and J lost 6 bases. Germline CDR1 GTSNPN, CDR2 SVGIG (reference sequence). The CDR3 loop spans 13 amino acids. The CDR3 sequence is CAWSVKGADGYTF. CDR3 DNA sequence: TGTGCCTGGAGTGTAAAGGGGGCGGATGGCTACACCTTC.

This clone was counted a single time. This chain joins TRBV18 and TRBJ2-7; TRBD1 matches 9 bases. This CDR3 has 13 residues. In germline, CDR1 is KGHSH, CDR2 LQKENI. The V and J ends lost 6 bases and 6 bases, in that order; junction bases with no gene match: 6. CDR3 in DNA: TGTGCCAGCTCTCCGGGACAGGGTCGCGAGCAGTACGTC. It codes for CASSPGQGREQYV.

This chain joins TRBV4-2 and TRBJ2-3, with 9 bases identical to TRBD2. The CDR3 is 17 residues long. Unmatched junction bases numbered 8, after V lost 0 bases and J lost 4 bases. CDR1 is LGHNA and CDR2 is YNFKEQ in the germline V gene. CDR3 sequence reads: CASSQDRNLAGPDTQYF. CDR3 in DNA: TGTGCCAGCAGCCAAGATAGGAATCTAGCGGGACCAGATACGCAGTATTTT.

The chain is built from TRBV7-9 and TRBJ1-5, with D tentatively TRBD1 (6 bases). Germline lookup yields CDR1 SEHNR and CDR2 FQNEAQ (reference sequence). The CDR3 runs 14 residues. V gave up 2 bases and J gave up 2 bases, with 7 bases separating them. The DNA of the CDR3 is TGTGCCAGCAGCTTATCAGGGGGCAATCAGCCCCAGCATTTT. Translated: CASSLSGGNQPQHF.

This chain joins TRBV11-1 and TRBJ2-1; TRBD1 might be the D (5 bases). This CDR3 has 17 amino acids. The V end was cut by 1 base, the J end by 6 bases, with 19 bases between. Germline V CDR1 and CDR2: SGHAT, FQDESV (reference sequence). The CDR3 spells CASSLEYQGPIGNEQFF. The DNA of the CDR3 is TGTGCCAGCAGCTTAGAGTATCAGGGCCCCATTGGCAATGAGCAGTTCTTC.

The CDR3 loop is CASSIGGGFDTQYF. The CDR3 DNA reads as TGTGCCAGTAGTATAGGCGGGGGGTTTGATACGCAGTATTTT. The chain joins TRBV19 to TRBJ2-3; 8 positions agree with TRBD2. The junction had 3 bases not matched to a gene; V was cut back by 1 base and J by 6 bases. The CDR3 runs to 14 residues. In germline, CDR1 is LNHDA, CDR2 SQIVND (reference sequence).

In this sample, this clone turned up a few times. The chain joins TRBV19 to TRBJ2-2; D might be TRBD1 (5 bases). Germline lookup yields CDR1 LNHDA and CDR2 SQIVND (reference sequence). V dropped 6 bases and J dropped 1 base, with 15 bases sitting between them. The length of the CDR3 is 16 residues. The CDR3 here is CASSPARTQNTGELFF. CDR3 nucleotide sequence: TGTGCCAGTAGCCCCGCCCGGACACAGAACACCGGGGAGCTGTTTTTT.

The CDR3 sequence: CASSLSLAGNQPQHF. The CDR3 DNA follows: TGTGCCAGCAGCTTATCTCTGGCGGGCAATCAGCCCCAGCATTTT. The chain uses TRBV7-2 and TRBJ1-5; D gene unclear. Deletions cut 2 bases from V and 2 bases from J, with 10 bases between. CDR3 length: 15 residues. From germline, CDR1 is SGHTA and CDR2 FQGNSA.

The chain's CDR3 is CASSPPVATDTQYF. In DNA, the CDR3 is TGCGCCAGCAGCCCCCCGGTCGCCACAGATACGCAGTATTTT. The V gene is TRBV5-1, the J gene TRBJ2-3; unclear D gene. The V end lost 4 bases, the J end lost 2 bases, and 11 bases lay between the germline ends. Germline lookup yields CDR1 SGHRS and CDR2 YFSETQ. This CDR3 is 14 amino acids long. The variable domain in full, completed from reference TRBV5-1 and TRBJ2-3, reads KAGVTQTPRYLIKTRGQQVTLSCSPISGHRSVSWYQQTPGQGLQFLFEYFSETQRNKGNFPGRFSGRQFSNSRSEMNVSTLELGDSALYLCASSPPVATDTQYFGPGTRLTVL.

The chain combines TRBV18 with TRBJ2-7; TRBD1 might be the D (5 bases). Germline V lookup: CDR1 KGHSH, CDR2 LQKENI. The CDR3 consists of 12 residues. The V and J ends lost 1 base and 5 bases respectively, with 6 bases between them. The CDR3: CASSPQGNEQYF. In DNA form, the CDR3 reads TGTGCCAGCTCACCACAGGGGAACGAGCAGTACTTC. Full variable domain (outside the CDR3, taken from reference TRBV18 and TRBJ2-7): NAGVMQNPRHLVRRRGQEARLRCSPMKGHSHVYWYRQLPEEGLKFMVYLQKENIIDESGMPKERFSAEFPKEGPSILRIQQVVRGDSAAYFCASSPQGNEQYFGPGTRLTVT.

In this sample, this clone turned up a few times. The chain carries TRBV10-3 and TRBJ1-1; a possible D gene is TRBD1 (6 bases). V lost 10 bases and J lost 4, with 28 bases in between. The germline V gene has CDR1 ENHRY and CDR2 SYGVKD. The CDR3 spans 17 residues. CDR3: CATLGGGAKVGSTEAFF. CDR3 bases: TGTGCCACCCTAGGTGGGGGGGCGAAGGTGGGGAGCACTGAAGCTTTCTTT.

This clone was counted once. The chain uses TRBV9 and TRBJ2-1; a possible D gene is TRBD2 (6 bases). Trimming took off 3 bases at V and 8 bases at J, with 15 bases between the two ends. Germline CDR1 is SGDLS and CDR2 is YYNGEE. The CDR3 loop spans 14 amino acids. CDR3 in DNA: TGTGCCAGCAGCGCTCCTGGGGGGTACCATGAGCAGTTCTTC. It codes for CASSAPGGYHEQFF. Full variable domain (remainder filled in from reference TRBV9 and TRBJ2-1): DSGVTQTPKHLITATGQRVTLRCSPRSGDLSVYWYQQSLDQGLQFLIQYYNGEERAKGNILERFSAQQFPDLHSELNLSSLELGDSALYFCASSAPGGYHEQFFGPGTRLTVL.

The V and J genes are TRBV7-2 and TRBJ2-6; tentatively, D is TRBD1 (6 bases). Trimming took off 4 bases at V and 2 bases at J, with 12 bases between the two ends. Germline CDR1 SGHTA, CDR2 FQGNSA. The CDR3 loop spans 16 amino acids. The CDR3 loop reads CASSSTGSAGANVLTF. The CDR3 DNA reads TGTGCCAGCAGCTCGACAGGTTCGGCTGGGGCCAACGTCCTGACTTTC.